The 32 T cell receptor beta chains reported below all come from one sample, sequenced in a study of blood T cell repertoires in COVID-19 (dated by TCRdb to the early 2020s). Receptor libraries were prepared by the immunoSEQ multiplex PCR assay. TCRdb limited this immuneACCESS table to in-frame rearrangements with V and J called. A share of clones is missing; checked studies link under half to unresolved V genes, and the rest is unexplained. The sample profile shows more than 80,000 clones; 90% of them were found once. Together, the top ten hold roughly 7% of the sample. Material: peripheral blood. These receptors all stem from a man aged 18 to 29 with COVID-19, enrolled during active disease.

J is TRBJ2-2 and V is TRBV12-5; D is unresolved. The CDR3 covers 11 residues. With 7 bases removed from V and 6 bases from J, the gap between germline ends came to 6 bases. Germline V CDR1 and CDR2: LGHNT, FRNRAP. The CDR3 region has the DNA TGTGCTAGTGCCTTCGCCGGGGAGCTGTTTTTT. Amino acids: CASAFAGELFF.

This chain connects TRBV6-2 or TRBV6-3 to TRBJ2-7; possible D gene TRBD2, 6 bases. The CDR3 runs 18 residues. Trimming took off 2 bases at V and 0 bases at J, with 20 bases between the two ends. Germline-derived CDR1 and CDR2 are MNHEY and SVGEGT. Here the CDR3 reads CASSYLRGRNHISYEQYF. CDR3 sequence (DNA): TGTGCCAGCAGTTACCTGCGTGGGAGGAATCATATCTCCTACGAGCAGTACTTC.

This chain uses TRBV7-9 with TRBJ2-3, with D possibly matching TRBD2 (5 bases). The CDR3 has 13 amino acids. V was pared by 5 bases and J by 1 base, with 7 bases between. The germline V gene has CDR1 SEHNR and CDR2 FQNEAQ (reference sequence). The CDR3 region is CASSRSGTDTQYF. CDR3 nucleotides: TGTGCCAGCAGCCGTAGCGGCACAGATACGCAGTATTTT. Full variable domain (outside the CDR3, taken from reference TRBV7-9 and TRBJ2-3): DTGVSQNPRHKITKRGQNVTFRCDPISEHNRLYWYRQTLGQGPEFLTYFQNEAQLEKSRLLSDRFSAERPKGSFSTLEIQRTEQGDSAMYLCASSRSGTDTQYFGPGTRLTVL.

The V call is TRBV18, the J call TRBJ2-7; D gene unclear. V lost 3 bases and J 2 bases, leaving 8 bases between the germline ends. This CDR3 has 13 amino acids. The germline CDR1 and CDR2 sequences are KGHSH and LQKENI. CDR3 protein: CASSPENAYEQYF. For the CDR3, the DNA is TGTGCCAGCTCACCTGAGAACGCCTACGAGCAGTACTTC.

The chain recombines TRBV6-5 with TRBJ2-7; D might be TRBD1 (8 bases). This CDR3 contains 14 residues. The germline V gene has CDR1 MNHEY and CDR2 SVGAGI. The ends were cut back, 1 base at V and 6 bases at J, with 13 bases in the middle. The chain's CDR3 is CASSYLDREGEQYF. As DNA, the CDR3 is TGTGCCAGCAGTTACTTGGACAGGGAGGGCGAGCAGTACTTC.

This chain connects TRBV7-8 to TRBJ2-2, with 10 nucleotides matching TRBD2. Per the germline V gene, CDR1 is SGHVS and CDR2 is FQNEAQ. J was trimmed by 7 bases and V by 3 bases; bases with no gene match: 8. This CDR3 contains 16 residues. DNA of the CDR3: TGTGCCAGCAGCTTCGCCAGGACTAGCGGTGGCGGGGAGCTGTTTTTT. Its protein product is CASSFARTSGGGELFF.

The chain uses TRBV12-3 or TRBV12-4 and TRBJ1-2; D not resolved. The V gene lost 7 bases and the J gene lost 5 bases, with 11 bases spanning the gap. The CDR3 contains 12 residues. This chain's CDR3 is CASTPGSYGYTF. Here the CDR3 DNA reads TGTGCCAGCACCCCGGGGTCTTATGGCTACACCTTC.

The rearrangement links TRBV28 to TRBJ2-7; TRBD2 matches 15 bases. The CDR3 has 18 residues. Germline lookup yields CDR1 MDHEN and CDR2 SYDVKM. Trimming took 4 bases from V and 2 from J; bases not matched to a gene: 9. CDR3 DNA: TGTGCCAGCAGTTCCACCCCCGGACTAGCGGGAGGGCCCTACGAGCAGTACTTC. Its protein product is CASSSTPGLAGGPYEQYF.

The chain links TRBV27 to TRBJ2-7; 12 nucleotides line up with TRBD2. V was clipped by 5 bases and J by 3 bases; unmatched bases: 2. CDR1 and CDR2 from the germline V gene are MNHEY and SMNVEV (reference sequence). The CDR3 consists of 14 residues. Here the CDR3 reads CASSPSGRVYEQYF. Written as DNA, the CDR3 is TGTGCCAGCAGTCCTAGCGGGAGGGTCTACGAGCAGTACTTC.

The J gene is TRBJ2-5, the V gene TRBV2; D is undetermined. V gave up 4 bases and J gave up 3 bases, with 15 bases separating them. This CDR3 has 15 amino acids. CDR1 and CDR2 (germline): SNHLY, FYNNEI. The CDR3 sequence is CASSADLDEEETQYF. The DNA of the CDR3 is TGTGCCAGCAGTGCGGATCTAGATGAAGAAGAGACCCAGTACTTC.

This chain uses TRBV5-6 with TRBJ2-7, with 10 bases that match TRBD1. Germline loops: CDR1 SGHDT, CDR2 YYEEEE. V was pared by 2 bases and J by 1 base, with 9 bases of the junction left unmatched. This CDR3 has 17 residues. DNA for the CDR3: TGTGCCAGCAGCTTTTCGGTGGGGGGACAGGGGTCCTACGAGCAGTACTTC. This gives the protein CASSFSVGGQGSYEQYF.

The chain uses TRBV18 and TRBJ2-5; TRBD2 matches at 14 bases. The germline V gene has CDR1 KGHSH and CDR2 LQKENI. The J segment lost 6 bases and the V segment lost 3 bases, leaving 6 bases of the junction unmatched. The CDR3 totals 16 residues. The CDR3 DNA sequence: TGTGCCAGCTCACCGGGACTAGCGGGAGTAGGAAAGACCCAGTACTTC. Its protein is CASSPGLAGVGKTQYF.

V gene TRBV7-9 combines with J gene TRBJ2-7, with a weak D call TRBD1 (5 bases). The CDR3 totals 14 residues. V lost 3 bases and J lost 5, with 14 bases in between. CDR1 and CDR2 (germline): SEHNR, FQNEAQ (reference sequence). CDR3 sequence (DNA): TGTGCCAGCAGCTTGCAAGTCCAGGGTAACGAGCAGTACTTC. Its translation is CASSLQVQGNEQYF.

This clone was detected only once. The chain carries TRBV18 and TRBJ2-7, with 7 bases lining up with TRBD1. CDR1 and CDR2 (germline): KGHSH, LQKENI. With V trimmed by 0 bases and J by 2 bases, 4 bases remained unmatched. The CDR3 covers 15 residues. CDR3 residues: CASSPPIGTAYEQYF. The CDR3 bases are TGTGCCAGCTCACCACCAATCGGGACAGCCTACGAGCAGTACTTC. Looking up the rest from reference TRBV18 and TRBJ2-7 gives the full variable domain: NAGVMQNPRHLVRRRGQEARLRCSPMKGHSHVYWYRQLPEEGLKFMVYLQKENIIDESGMPKERFSAEFPKEGPSILRIQQVVRGDSAAYFCASSPPIGTAYEQYFGPGTRLTVT.

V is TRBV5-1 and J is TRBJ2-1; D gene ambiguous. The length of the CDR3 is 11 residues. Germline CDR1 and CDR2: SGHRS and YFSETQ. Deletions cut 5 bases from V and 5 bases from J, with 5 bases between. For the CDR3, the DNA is TGCGCCAGCAGTGCAGACAATGAGCAGTTCTTC. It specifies CASSADNEQFF.

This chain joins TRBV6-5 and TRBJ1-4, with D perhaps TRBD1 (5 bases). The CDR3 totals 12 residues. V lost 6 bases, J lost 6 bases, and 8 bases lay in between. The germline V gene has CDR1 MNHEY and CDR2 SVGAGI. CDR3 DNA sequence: TGTGCCAGCAGGGGAGGGGATGAAAAACTGTTTTTT. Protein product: CASRGGDEKLFF.

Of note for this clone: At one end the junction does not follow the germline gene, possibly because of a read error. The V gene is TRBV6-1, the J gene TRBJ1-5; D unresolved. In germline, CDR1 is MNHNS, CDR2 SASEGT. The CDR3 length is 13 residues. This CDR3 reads CARSEARKQPQHF. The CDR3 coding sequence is TGTGCCAGAAGTGAAGCCAGGAAGCAGCCCCAGCATTTT.

CDR3 protein: CASSYVPLEQYF. In nucleotides, the CDR3 is TGTGCCAGCAGTTACGTTCCCCTCGAGCAGTACTTC. The chain links TRBV6-2 or TRBV6-3 to TRBJ2-7; D is undetermined. Germline V lookup: CDR1 MNHEY, CDR2 SVGEGT. Trimming removed 2 bases from V and 6 bases from J, with 8 bases in between. CDR3 length: 12 amino acids.

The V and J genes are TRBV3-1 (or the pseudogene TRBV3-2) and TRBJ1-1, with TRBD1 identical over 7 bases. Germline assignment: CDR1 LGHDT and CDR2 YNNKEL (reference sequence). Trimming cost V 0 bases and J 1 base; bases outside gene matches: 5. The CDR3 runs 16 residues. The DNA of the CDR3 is TGTGCCAGCAGCCAAGACGAGGGACAGTGGAACACTGAAGCTTTCTTT. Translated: CASSQDEGQWNTEAFF.

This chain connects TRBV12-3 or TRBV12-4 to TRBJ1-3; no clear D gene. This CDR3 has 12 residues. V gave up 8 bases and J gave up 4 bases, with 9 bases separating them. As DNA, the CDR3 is TGTGCCAGCTCCGTGCGGGGAAACACCATATATTTT. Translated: CASSVRGNTIYF.

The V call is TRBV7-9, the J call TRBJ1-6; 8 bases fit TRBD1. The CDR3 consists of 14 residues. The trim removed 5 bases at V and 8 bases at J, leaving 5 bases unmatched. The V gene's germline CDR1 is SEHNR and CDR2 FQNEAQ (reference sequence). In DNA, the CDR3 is TGTGCCAGCAGCCACGGACAGGGTTATTCACCCCTCCACTTT. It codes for CASSHGQGYSPLHF. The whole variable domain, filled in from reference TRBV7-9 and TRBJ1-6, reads DTGVSQNPRHKITKRGQNVTFRCDPISEHNRLYWYRQTLGQGPEFLTYFQNEAQLEKSRLLSDRFSAERPKGSFSTLEIQRTEQGDSAMYLCASSHGQGYSPLHFGNGTRLTVT.

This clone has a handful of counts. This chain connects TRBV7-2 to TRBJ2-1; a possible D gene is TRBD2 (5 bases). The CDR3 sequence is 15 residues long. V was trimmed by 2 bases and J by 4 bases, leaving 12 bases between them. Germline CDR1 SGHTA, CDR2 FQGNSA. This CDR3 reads CASSLYSSMYNEQFF. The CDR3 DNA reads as TGTGCCAGCAGCTTATATTCTAGCATGTACAATGAGCAGTTCTTC. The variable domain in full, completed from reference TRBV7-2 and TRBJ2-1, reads GAGVSQSPSNKVTEKGKDVELRCDPISGHTALYWYRQSLGQGLEFLIYFQGNSAPDKSGLPSDRFSAERTGGSVSTLTIQRTQQEDSAVYLCASSLYSSMYNEQFFGPGTRLTVL.

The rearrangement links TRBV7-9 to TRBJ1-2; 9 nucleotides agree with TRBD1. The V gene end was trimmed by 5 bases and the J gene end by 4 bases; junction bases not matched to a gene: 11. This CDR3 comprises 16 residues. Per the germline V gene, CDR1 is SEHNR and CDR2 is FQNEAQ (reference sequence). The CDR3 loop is CASSPPRDRESYGYTF. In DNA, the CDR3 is TGTGCCAGCAGCCCCCCCAGGGACAGGGAGTCCTATGGCTACACCTTC.

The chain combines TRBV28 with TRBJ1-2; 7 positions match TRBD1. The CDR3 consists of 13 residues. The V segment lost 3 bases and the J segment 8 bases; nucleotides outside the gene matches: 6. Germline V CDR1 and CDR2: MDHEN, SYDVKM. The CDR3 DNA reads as TGTGCCAGCAGTTTCCCGCAGGGGGGAGGCTACACCTTC. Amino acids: CASSFPQGGGYTF.

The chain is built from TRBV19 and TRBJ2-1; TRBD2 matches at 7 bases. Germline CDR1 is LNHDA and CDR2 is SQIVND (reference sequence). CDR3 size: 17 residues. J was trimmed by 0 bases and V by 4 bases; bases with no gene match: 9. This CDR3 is CASSTSLAGPSYNEQFF. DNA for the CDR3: TGTGCCAGTAGTACCTCTTTAGCGGGCCCCTCCTACAATGAGCAGTTCTTC.

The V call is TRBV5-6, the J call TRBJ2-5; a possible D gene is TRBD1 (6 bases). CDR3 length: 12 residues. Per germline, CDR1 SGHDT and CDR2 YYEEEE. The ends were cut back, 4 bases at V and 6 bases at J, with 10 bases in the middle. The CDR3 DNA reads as TGTGCCAGCAGCCGGGGACACCAGACCCAGTACTTC. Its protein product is CASSRGHQTQYF.

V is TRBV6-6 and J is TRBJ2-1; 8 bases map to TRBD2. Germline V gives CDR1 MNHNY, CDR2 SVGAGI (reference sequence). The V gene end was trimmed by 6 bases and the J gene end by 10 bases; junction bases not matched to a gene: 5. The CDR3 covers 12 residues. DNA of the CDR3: TGTGCCAGCAGCGGACTAGCTTCCGAGCAGTTCTTC. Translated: CASSGLASEQFF.

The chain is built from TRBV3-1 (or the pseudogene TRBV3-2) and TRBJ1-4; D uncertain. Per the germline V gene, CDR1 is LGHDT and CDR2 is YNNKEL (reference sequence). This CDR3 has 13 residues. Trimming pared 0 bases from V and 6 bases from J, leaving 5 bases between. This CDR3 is CASSQDLDEKLFF. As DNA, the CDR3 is TGTGCCAGCAGCCAAGATCTAGATGAAAAACTGTTTTTT.

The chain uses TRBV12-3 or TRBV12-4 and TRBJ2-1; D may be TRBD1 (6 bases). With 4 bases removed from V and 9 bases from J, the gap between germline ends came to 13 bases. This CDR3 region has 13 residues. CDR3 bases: TGTGCCAGCAGTTACCACAGGGTGGGTGAGCAGTTCTTC. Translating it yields CASSYHRVGEQFF.

The CDR3 sequence is CASLDRDRISYEQYF. The CDR3 region has the DNA TGTGCCAGCCTGGACCGGGACAGGATCTCCTACGAGCAGTACTTC. The V and J genes are TRBV2 and TRBJ2-7; 8 bases line up with TRBD1. The CDR3 is 15 residues long. Germline V gives CDR1 SNHLY, CDR2 FYNNEI. After removal of 8 bases from V and 0 bases from J, the junction contained 9 bases not matched to a gene.

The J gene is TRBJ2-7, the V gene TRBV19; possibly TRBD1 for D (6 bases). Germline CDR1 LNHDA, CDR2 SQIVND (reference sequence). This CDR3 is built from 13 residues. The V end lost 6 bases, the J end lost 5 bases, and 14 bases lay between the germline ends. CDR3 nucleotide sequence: TGTGCCAGTAGCCCCGCCCAGGGGAACGAGCAGTACTTC. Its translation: CASSPAQGNEQYF.

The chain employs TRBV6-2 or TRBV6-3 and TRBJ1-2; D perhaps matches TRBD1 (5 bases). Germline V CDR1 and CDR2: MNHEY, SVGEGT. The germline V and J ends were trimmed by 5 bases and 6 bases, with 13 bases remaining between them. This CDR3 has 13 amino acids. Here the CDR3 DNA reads TGTGCCAGCAGTCGCGGGAGGGGTGATGGCTACACCTTC. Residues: CASSRGRGDGYTF.